One and the same sample provided the 22 T cell receptor beta chains below, sequenced in a study of blood T cell repertoires in COVID-19. TCRdb's copy holds only in-frame clones and misses some; the assay was immunoSEQ multiplex PCR. The table includes more than 95,000 clones, 80% to 85% detected once. The sample taken for sequencing was peripheral blood. Receptor source: a woman in her fifties or sixties with acute or convalescent COVID-19.

The J gene is TRBJ2-3, the V gene TRBV5-5; D perhaps matches TRBD1 (5 bases). Germline V gene data show CDR1 as SGHKS and CDR2 as YYEKEE (reference sequence). Trimming pared 7 bases from V and 1 base from J, leaving 13 bases between. The CDR3 consists of 14 residues. CDR3 protein: CASHVGPGTDTQYF. The CDR3 DNA reads as TGTGCCAGCCACGTGGGGCCCGGCACAGATACGCAGTATTTT.

The chain couples TRBV19 to TRBJ1-4, with D perhaps TRBD1 (5 bases). V lost 1 base and J 9 bases, leaving 12 bases between the germline ends. The length of the CDR3 is 14 residues. Germline loops: CDR1 LNHDA, CDR2 SQIVND (reference sequence). The CDR3, as DNA: TGTGCCAGTAGTATAGGAGGACAATTCCAAAAACTGTTTTTT. Its translation: CASSIGGQFQKLFF.

As to this clone: This sample also contains other DNA sequences that code for the same CDR3. The genes are TRBV5-1 and TRBJ1-3; D gene unclear. Trimming pared 0 bases from V and 4 bases from J, leaving 8 bases between. The CDR3 covers 14 residues. In germline, CDR1 is SGHRS, CDR2 YFSETQ. CDR3 coding DNA: TGCGCCAGCAGCTTGGCCGGGTTGGGAAACACCATATATTTT. Protein: CASSLAGLGNTIYF.

A single count supports this clone. The chain uses TRBV18 and TRBJ2-7, with D perhaps matching TRBD1 (5 bases). The CDR3 is 17 residues long. The V end was cut by 4 bases, the J end by 0 bases, with 19 bases between. Germline CDR1 is KGHSH and CDR2 is LQKENI. CDR3 bases: TGTGCCAGCTCACAATCACAGAACAGGAGAAACTCCTACGAGCAGTACTTC. Protein product: CASSQSQNRRNSYEQYF. Using reference TRBV18 and TRBJ2-7 for the parts outside the CDR3, the full variable domain is NAGVMQNPRHLVRRRGQEARLRCSPMKGHSHVYWYRQLPEEGLKFMVYLQKENIIDESGMPKERFSAEFPKEGPSILRIQQVVRGDSAAYFCASSQSQNRRNSYEQYFGPGTRLTVT.

This clone was seen only once. Here the CDR3 reads CASSLETRSGANVLTF. CDR3 DNA sequence: TGTGCCAGCAGCTTAGAAACTAGGTCTGGGGCCAACGTCCTGACTTTC. The V and J genes are TRBV7-8 and TRBJ2-6, with D tentatively TRBD2 (5 bases). Germline assignment: CDR1 SGHVS and CDR2 FQNEAQ. The CDR3 totals 16 residues. V dropped 1 base and J dropped 1 base, with 8 bases sitting between them. The full variable domain, completed using reference TRBV7-8 and TRBJ2-6, is GAGVSQSPRYKVAKRGQDVALRCDPISGHVSLFWYQQALGQGPEFLTYFQNEAQLDKSGLPSDRFFAERPEGSVSTLKIQRTQQEDSAVYLCASSLETRSGANVLTFGAGSRLTVL.

V gene TRBV3-1 (or the pseudogene TRBV3-2) combines with J gene TRBJ1-2, with D unclear. Germline assignment: CDR1 LGHDT and CDR2 YNNKEL (reference sequence). This CDR3 is 14 amino acids long. V was clipped by 0 bases and J by 4 bases, with 9 bases between them. CDR3 in amino acids: CASSQESAAYGYTF. Written as DNA, the CDR3 is TGTGCCAGCAGCCAAGAGTCGGCGGCCTATGGCTACACCTTC.

The rearrangement joins TRBV5-4 to TRBJ1-4, with 7 bases fitting TRBD1. V lost 4 bases and J lost 6; bases outside the gene matches: 3. CDR1 is SGHNT, CDR2 YYREEE, per germline (reference sequence). This CDR3 has 13 residues. CDR3 protein: CASSRDRDEKLFF. The CDR3 DNA is TGTGCCAGCAGCCGGGACAGAGATGAAAAACTGTTTTTT.

This chain links TRBV18 with TRBJ1-5, with D possibly matching TRBD1 (5 bases). Germline CDR1 is KGHSH and CDR2 is LQKENI. The CDR3 sequence is 14 residues long. The V end was cut by 2 bases, the J end by 4 bases, with 9 bases between. The CDR3 sequence is CASSPGQGNQPQHF. For the CDR3, the DNA is TGTGCCAGCTCACCAGGCCAGGGAAATCAGCCCCAGCATTTT.

J is TRBJ2-2 and V is TRBV9; 8 bases are a match to TRBD2. The CDR3 is 15 amino acids. Germline-derived CDR1 and CDR2 are SGDLS and YYNGEE. After removal of 7 bases from V and 0 bases from J, the junction contained 5 bases not matched to a gene. The CDR3 sequence is CASGLAGTNTGELFF. The CDR3 DNA reads as TGTGCCAGCGGCTTAGCGGGGACGAACACCGGGGAGCTGTTTTTT.

A single count supports this clone. The rearrangement uses TRBV3-1 (or the pseudogene TRBV3-2) and TRBJ2-7; D not resolved. Per the germline V gene, CDR1 is LGHDT and CDR2 is YNNKEL (reference sequence). The CDR3 is 13 residues long. Trimming removed 4 bases at V and 0 bases at J, with 7 bases between. This CDR3 reads CASSPRSSYEQYF. CDR3 sequence (DNA): TGTGCCAGCAGCCCGCGTAGCTCCTACGAGCAGTACTTC.

The chain recombines TRBV7-9 with TRBJ1-1; maybe TRBD1 (5 bases). The length of the CDR3 is 14 residues. Germline V gives CDR1 SEHNR, CDR2 FQNEAQ (reference sequence). Trimming took off 5 bases at V and 1 base at J, with 11 bases between the two ends. As DNA, the CDR3 is TGTGCCAGCAGCGGAGGGGCCTCGAACACTGAAGCTTTCTTT. This encodes CASSGGASNTEAFF.

The chain couples TRBV28 to TRBJ2-1; 7 bases agree with TRBD1. With 8 bases clipped from V and 4 bases from J, the junction kept 5 bases outside the gene matches. This CDR3 has 13 residues. Germline assignment: CDR1 MDHEN and CDR2 SYDVKM. The CDR3 spells CASQQGRYNEQFF. The CDR3 region has the DNA TGTGCCAGCCAACAGGGGAGATACAATGAGCAGTTCTTC.

The gene calls are TRBV28 and TRBJ1-5; D remains ambiguous. Trimming pared 0 bases from V and 6 bases from J, leaving 3 bases between. The CDR3 totals 12 residues. In germline, CDR1 is MDHEN, CDR2 SYDVKM. As DNA, the CDR3 is TGTGCCAGCAGTTTATGGAGTCAGCCCCAGCATTTT. Its protein product is CASSLWSQPQHF.

The chain carries TRBV7-9 and TRBJ1-1; D gene ambiguous. Per the germline V gene, CDR1 is SEHNR and CDR2 is FQNEAQ (reference sequence). This CDR3 region has 10 residues. The V gene lost 5 bases and the J gene lost 7 bases, with 5 bases spanning the gap. CDR3 bases: TGTGCCAGCAGCGGGCGTGAAGCTTTCTTT. Protein sequence: CASSGREAFF.

The rearrangement links TRBV28 to TRBJ2-3, with D possibly matching TRBD2 (5 bases). V was trimmed by 6 bases and J by 2 bases, leaving 9 bases between them. This CDR3 has 13 amino acids. Looked up from germline, CDR1 is MDHEN and CDR2 is SYDVKM. CDR3 protein: CASSGILTDTQYF. CDR3 in DNA: TGTGCCAGCAGCGGGATACTCACAGATACGCAGTATTTT.

The chain couples TRBV12-5 to TRBJ1-2; possibly TRBD1 for D (6 bases). V lost 5 bases, J lost 4 bases, and 23 bases lay in between. Germline CDR1 LGHNT, CDR2 FRNRAP. The CDR3 is made up of 17 amino acids. The CDR3 is CASGEPTRGSVIYGYTF. The CDR3 DNA reads as TGTGCTAGTGGTGAACCCACCAGGGGATCAGTTATCTATGGCTACACCTTC.

V and J are TRBV3-1 (or the pseudogene TRBV3-2) and TRBJ2-3; perhaps TRBD1 as D (6 bases). V was shortened by 2 bases and J by 0 bases, with 9 bases between the two germline ends. This CDR3 is 15 amino acids long. CDR1 LGHDT and CDR2 YNNKEL come from the germline V gene (reference sequence). CDR3 nucleotide sequence: TGTGCCAGCAGCCAATTCGGACAGAGCACAGATACGCAGTATTTT. It translates to CASSQFGQSTDTQYF.

The chain uses TRBV7-6 and TRBJ2-1; D uncertain. Germline CDR1 reads SGHVS; CDR2 reads FNYEAQ. This CDR3 is built from 13 residues. The V end lost 1 base, the J end lost 9 bases, and 10 bases lay between the germline ends. The CDR3 here is CASSLGLEGEQFF. As DNA, the CDR3 is TGTGCCAGCAGCTTAGGCCTAGAAGGTGAGCAGTTCTTC.

The V gene is TRBV30, the J gene TRBJ1-3; possible D gene TRBD1, 5 bases. Germline V CDR1 and CDR2: GTSNPN, SVGIG (reference sequence). This CDR3 has 13 residues. Trimming stripped 5 bases from V and 2 bases from J, with 10 bases between. This CDR3 is CAWQGFAGNTIYF. The CDR3 DNA reads TGTGCCTGGCAGGGATTCGCTGGAAACACCATATATTTT.

The chain recombines TRBV9 with TRBJ1-3, with 8 bases aligning to TRBD1. The CDR3 runs to 16 residues. Germline CDR1 reads SGDLS; CDR2 reads YYNGEE. V trimming: 3 bases; J trimming: 1 base; junction bases outside the gene matches: 6. CDR3 bases: TGTGCCAGCAGCGAAAGAGGACAGGGTTCTGGAAACACCATATATTTT. Residues: CASSERGQGSGNTIYF.

J is TRBJ1-4 and V is TRBV18; TRBD1 is a possible D gene (6 bases). The CDR3 is 15 residues long. Germline loops: CDR1 KGHSH, CDR2 LQKENI. V shed 3 bases and J shed 3 bases, with 11 bases lying between them. The CDR3 here is CASSPRQASNEKLFF. Here the CDR3 DNA reads TGTGCCAGCTCACCTCGACAGGCTTCTAATGAAAAACTGTTTTTT.

The rearrangement links TRBV9 to TRBJ1-2; D perhaps matches TRBD1 (6 bases). Trimming took off 1 base at V and 2 bases at J, with 12 bases between the two ends. CDR1 and CDR2 from the germline V gene are SGDLS and YYNGEE. This CDR3 contains 15 residues. This CDR3 reads CASSVRPGGNYGYTF. CDR3 DNA sequence: TGTGCCAGCAGCGTACGGCCGGGGGGCAACTATGGCTACACCTTC.